This TCR beta chain was obtained from a study of blood T cells in healthy people across ages (dated by TCRdb to between 2014 and 2016). Looking at the study overall: In model experiments, roughly one uniquely barcoded TCR beta cDNA molecule per two T cells was captured by template switching. Age-related changes in TCR beta repertoire diversity were measured in the study by deep sequencing normalized with unique cDNA molecular identifiers. Donors were grouped into four age groups: young (average 16 years), middle-aged (39), aged (roughly 62) and long-lived (about 89). To avoid experimental bias, donors of different ages were randomly spread across the sequencing lanes. Two additional independent replicas of 1 million unique cDNA reads from the same blood draw were analyzed for two donors (one aged 18 to 29 and one aged 80 or older). Study-wide findings and limitations: The percentage of naive T cells measured by flow cytometry correlated strongly with observed TCR beta diversity. Total diversity estimates from one million sequenced T cells were considered lower bounds and underestimates. As age increased, observed TCR beta diversity per million T cells dropped in a roughly linear way, and a significant reduction was already evident by age around 41. Bulk unsorted PBMC profiling prevented conclusive comparison of naive and antigen-experienced compartments. Compared with the aged group, more naive CD4+ T cells, fewer expanded clones and increased TCR diversity were shown by the long-lived group, suggesting age selection. Donor CMV infection status was unknown, potentially confounding age-related changes in expanded clonotypes.

CDR1 SGHDT and CDR2 YYEEEE were looked up in the germline V gene. Inclusive of the bounding cysteine and phenylalanine, the CDR3 is 11 residues long. The CDR3 DNA has 33 bases and is translated from base 1. Library creation used 5' RACE. Sequencing used an Illumina HiSeq 2500. A second PCR of about 7 to 12 cycles was run with a J-beta primer mix and a sample-barcoded 5' primer. Each TCR beta cDNA molecule received a unique molecular identifier from a template-switch 5' adaptor carrying 12 random nucleotides. Each sample yielded at least 3 million CDR3-containing paired-end reads. All of the RNA was converted into first-strand cDNA using the Mint cDNA synthesis kit, with a TRBC-specific oligonucleotide serving as the primer. All cDNA was treated with uracil-DNA glycosylase and then went through a first 18-cycle PCR with the universal primers M1SS and BC2_uni_R. Concerning the study's data processing: For normalization, 1 million high-quality reads, each with a distinct molecular identifier, were randomly selected from each sample. Instead of being binned into consensus sequences, reads that shared molecular identifiers were thrown out. MiTCR, run with a Q25 quality threshold and the strictest error-elimination algorithm, handled CDR3 identification, clonotype clustering and error correction. Lower-bound total TCR beta diversity was estimated with a nonparametric unseen species model using Euler transformation. In-frame beta chains were kept once TCRdb had trimmed the public reads at Q25 with fastp and called clones with MiXCR. Rows with one shared CDR3 protein collapse into an entry with the most common genes and DNA. TCRdb's processing, not the authors', yielded these V and J calls. Across this sample there are hundreds of thousands of distinct CDR3 sequences, with 58% seen only once. The top ten constitute about two fifths of the sample.

Systemically healthy Caucasian individuals from Russia, about 38 in total and aged roughly 6 to 100 years, were included as donors. Each donor gave around 9.9 milliliters of peripheral blood, collected into EDTA-treated Vacutainer tubes. Ficoll-Paque density-gradient centrifugation was used to isolate PBMCs, with at least 7 million per sample. Trizol reagent was used to extract total RNA from the PBMCs, yielding at least 6 micrograms per sample. The percentages of naive CD45RAhigh/CD27high T cells were determined by flow cytometry on a PBMC aliquot from every donor. A word on this clonotype: It lacks a known antigen. Per-base qualities were not stored, and no clone one base away is much larger.

The source is a man aged 60 to 69 in good health. The chain is assembled from TRBV5-6 and TRBJ2-4; there is no confident call for the D gene. The J call may be wrong; the DNA end is better matched by TRBJ2-7. The sample taken for sequencing was blood. In nucleotide form, the sequence is TGTGCCAGCGGCCTAATGGGCGAGCAGTACTTC. This encodes CASGLMGEQYF.